This record looks at one TCR beta chain sequence and its context. Its antigen is unidentified. The data were taken from a study of spatial heterogeneity in lung cancer. The wider study: Follow-up PBMC specimens underwent sequencing when available; their median timing was roughly 2 years after resection. Notes on the study in general: Ubiquitous expanded tumor TCRs were observed in blood more at resection than follow-up.

Noted time point: blood at routine non-recurrence follow-up after resection. TCRdb reprocessed the 5' RACE reads with MiXCR, giving one entry per CDR3 protein. The sample holds approximately 10,000 distinct CDR3 sequences, about 20% seen once. CDR3 length: 15 amino acids. Trimming took 6 bases from V and 2 from J; bases not matched to a gene: 8. Germline CDR1 DFQATT, CDR2 SNEGSKA (reference sequence). Sequences were derived from PBMCs, sampled at follow-up. The gene calls are TRBV20-1 and TRBJ1-5; TRBD1 matches at 9 bases. This sequence was found in a male donor with early-stage non-small cell lung cancer. The DNA for the CDR3 is TGCAGTGCAACACAGGGGGCGGTGGGCAATCAGCCCCAGCATTTT. Translated: CSATQGAVGNQPQHF.